These T cell receptor beta chains were read from a single sample in a study of CD8 T cells in ankylosing spondylitis. TCRdb fed the 5' RACE reads into MiXCR, producing one record per CDR3 protein. The data contain 300,000 to 400,000 distinct CDR3 sequences, under 25% of them singletons. The sequenced sample consisted of blood, either unsorted or a sorted T cell fraction (not recorded which). These receptors came from a male donor with ankylosing spondylitis. CDR3s include the opening cysteine and the closing phenylalanine or tryptophan. The order of the fields is V gene, J gene, CDR3 protein.

v_gene: TRBV7-9
j_gene: TRBJ2-3
CDR3aa: CASSLYSGGFTDTQYF

v_gene: TRBV10-3
j_gene: TRBJ2-7
CDR3aa: CAISETGLSYEQYF

v_gene: TRBV5-5
j_gene: TRBJ2-5
CDR3aa: CASSFLAGGETQYF

v_gene: TRBV28
j_gene: TRBJ2-1
CDR3aa: CASRLGLAYNEQFF

v_gene: TRBV20-1
j_gene: TRBJ2-3
CDR3aa: CSANPFVDTQYF

v_gene: TRBV4-3
j_gene: TRBJ2-3
CDR3aa: CASSRPLAGGPSDTQYF

v_gene: TRBV24-1
j_gene: TRBJ2-7
CDR3aa: CATSARDSYEQYF

v_gene: TRBV9
j_gene: TRBJ2-1
CDR3aa: CASSVAPGQIGEQFF

v_gene: TRBV14
j_gene: TRBJ2-7
CDR3aa: CPSSQDLSYEQYF

v_gene: TRBV27
j_gene: TRBJ2-3
CDR3aa: CASSLGTPTDTQYF

v_gene: TRBV29-1
j_gene: TRBJ2-2
CDR3aa: CSVESDRGPNTGELFF

v_gene: TRBV29-1
j_gene: TRBJ1-1
CDR3aa: CSVVVQRPGTEAFF

v_gene: TRBV7-6
j_gene: TRBJ2-1
CDR3aa: CASSFTGLEPVF

v_gene: TRBV4-2
j_gene: TRBJ2-5
CDR3aa: CASSRVGETQYF

v_gene: TRBV5-1
j_gene: TRBJ1-4
CDR3aa: CASSLMAAGPHEKLFF

v_gene: TRBV29-1
j_gene: TRBJ2-7
CDR3aa: CSAKQGGVYEQYF

v_gene: TRBV28
j_gene: TRBJ2-7
CDR3aa: CASSLGDRTYEQYF

v_gene: TRBV6-1
j_gene: TRBJ1-1
CDR3aa: CASAKQGKNTEAFF

v_gene: TRBV20-1
j_gene: TRBJ1-5
CDR3aa: CSAERYSNQPQHF

v_gene: TRBV3-1
j_gene: TRBJ2-2
CDR3aa: CASSHYAGGRTGELFF

v_gene: TRBV5-1
j_gene: TRBJ2-5
CDR3aa: CASSLVRAGETQYF

v_gene: TRBV15
j_gene: TRBJ1-6
CDR3aa: CATSLDSHNSPLHF

v_gene: TRBV5-1
j_gene: TRBJ2-1
CDR3aa: CASSLGTNDNEQFF

v_gene: TRBV2
j_gene: TRBJ2-1
CDR3aa: CASAMLYNEQFF

v_gene: TRBV7-2
j_gene: TRBJ2-2
CDR3aa: CASSLGGFSAGELFF

v_gene: TRBV25-1
j_gene: TRBJ2-3
CDR3aa: CASSDLEGGEPDTQYF

v_gene: TRBV7-2
j_gene: TRBJ2-1
CDR3aa: CASSLWTSGIIDEQFF

v_gene: TRBV3-1
j_gene: TRBJ2-3
CDR3aa: CASSQDTWSPTDTQYF

v_gene: TRBV20-1
j_gene: TRBJ1-6
CDR3aa: CSARRRDPSPLHF

v_gene: TRBV20-1
j_gene: TRBJ1-1
CDR3aa: CSAFGPGGQRNTEAFF

v_gene: TRBV20-1
j_gene: TRBJ1-1
CDR3aa: CSATAVGGRRAFF

v_gene: TRBV5-1
j_gene: TRBJ2-4
CDR3aa: CASSPNRGQGNIQYF

v_gene: TRBV18
j_gene: TRBJ1-2
CDR3aa: CASSINGERDGYTF

v_gene: TRBV4-2
j_gene: TRBJ1-5
CDR3aa: CASSQPMENQPQHF

v_gene: TRBV7-2
j_gene: TRBJ2-5
CDR3aa: CASSTGRSVETQYF

v_gene: TRBV5-1
j_gene: TRBJ2-3
CDR3aa: CASSLQWGGTDTQYF

v_gene: TRBV6-5
j_gene: TRBJ2-7
CDR3aa: CASSYSSGGYEQYF

v_gene: TRBV20-1
j_gene: TRBJ1-5
CDR3aa: CSAVPGQGARNQPQHF

v_gene: TRBV5-1
j_gene: TRBJ2-3
CDR3aa: CASSRDTDTQYF

v_gene: TRBV20-1
j_gene: TRBJ2-5
CDR3aa: CSASLANQETQYF